This T cell receptor (beta chain) was documented in a study of vaccination effects on CD4 cells after COVID-19. The CDR3 has 13 residues. Germline V lookup: CDR1 SNHLY, CDR2 FYNNEI. V dropped 10 bases and J dropped 4 bases, with 16 bases sitting between them. Clones were sequenced by immunoSEQ multiplex PCR, and TCRdb holds only the in-frame ones, with some missing. Among 52,000 or so clones listed, under 75% were seen once. Remarks on this clone: Its antigen is currently unknown.

Peptide-pool stimulation followed by sequencing identified expanded antigen-specific CD4+ clonotypes in the ViraFEST assay. Investigators separated out CD4+ T cells once 9 to 11 days of culture had passed. The vaccine recipients had no prior SARS-CoV-2 infection, with negative nucleocapsid antibodies. The chain is built from TRBV2 and TRBJ1-2; D may be TRBD1 (6 bases). The clonotype originates from a human donor who received a COVID-19 vaccine. This material consisted of CD4+ T cells from PBMCs cultured with SARS-CoV-2 spike peptides, taken before COVID-19 vaccination. The DNA of the CDR3 is TGTGCCACATATAAGGGGGGTCCCTATGGCTACACCTTC. Protein: CATYKGGPYGYTF.